Listed below are T cell receptor beta chains from one sample, sequenced in a study of OX40 agonist ivuxolimab in advanced cancers. TCRdb keeps only in-frame clones here, not all; method: immunoSEQ multiplex PCR. Among more than 20,000 clones listed, approximately 87% were seen once. The input for sequencing was CD4+ or CD8+ T cells sorted from blood, taken in a trial of the OX40 agonist ivuxolimab. Source of these receptors: an adult with an advanced solid tumor such as melanoma, head and neck, liver or kidney cancer. CDR3s leave out the opening cysteine and the closing phenylalanine or tryptophan. The order of the fields is D gene, J gene, CDR3 length, V gene, CDR3 protein. A D gene is named only where the DNA matches it firmly.

d_gene: .
j_gene: TRBJ2-7
len: 12
v_gene: TRBV29-1
CDR3aa: SVEDIGSGYEQY

d_gene: TRBD2
j_gene: TRBJ2-7
len: 12
v_gene: TRBV7-9
CDR3aa: ASSLTSGGREQY

d_gene: .
j_gene: TRBJ2-1
len: 10
v_gene: TRBV9
CDR3aa: ASSPAYNEQF

d_gene: .
j_gene: TRBJ2-3
len: 12
v_gene: TRBV27
CDR3aa: ASGRTGELVTQY

d_gene: .
j_gene: TRBJ2-2
len: 14
v_gene: TRBV21-1
CDR3aa: ASSKEGQGNTGELF

d_gene: .
j_gene: TRBJ2-2
len: 14
v_gene: TRBV9
CDR3aa: ASSPTGTWNTGELF

d_gene: .
j_gene: TRBJ2-7
len: 11
v_gene: TRBV7-8
CDR3aa: ASRGGTPYEQY

d_gene: .
j_gene: TRBJ2-7
len: 13
v_gene: TRBV7-9
CDR3aa: ASSPNSRGQGEQY

d_gene: .
j_gene: TRBJ2-3
len: 15
v_gene: TRBV7-2
CDR3aa: ASSLWRPGPRSDTQY

d_gene: .
j_gene: TRBJ2-7
len: 13
v_gene: TRBV4-2
CDR3aa: ASSQGGGIQYEQY

d_gene: .
j_gene: TRBJ2-3
len: 14
v_gene: TRBV28
CDR3aa: ASSFCGLCPWDTQY

d_gene: TRBD2
j_gene: TRBJ2-3
len: 16
v_gene: TRBV15
CDR3aa: ATSRDSWAGEPADTQY

d_gene: .
j_gene: TRBJ2-7
len: 11
v_gene: TRBV28
CDR3aa: ASSPSGFHEQY

d_gene: .
j_gene: TRBJ2-7
len: 10
v_gene: TRBV28
CDR3aa: ASTKVPYEQY

d_gene: TRBD2
j_gene: .
len: 12
v_gene: TRBV15
CDR3aa: ATSMGLAQYEQY

d_gene: .
j_gene: TRBJ1-5
len: 14
v_gene: TRBV18
CDR3aa: ASSLTDPYSNQPQH

d_gene: .
j_gene: TRBJ2-7
len: 11
v_gene: TRBV4-1
CDR3aa: ASSQGSNYEQY

d_gene: TRBD2
j_gene: TRBJ2-7
len: 12
v_gene: TRBV27
CDR3aa: ASSLLAEHNEQY

d_gene: .
j_gene: TRBJ1-1
len: 12
v_gene: TRBV7-9
CDR3aa: ASRKGGLGTEAF

d_gene: TRBD2
j_gene: TRBJ2-1
len: 13
v_gene: TRBV10-1
CDR3aa: ASSEGLAGDNEQF

d_gene: .
j_gene: TRBJ2-7
len: 13
v_gene: TRBV4-3
CDR3aa: ASSQDPGVNYEQY

d_gene: TRBD2
j_gene: TRBJ2-1
len: 14
v_gene: TRBV29-1
CDR3aa: SVSGATSGFYNEQF

d_gene: .
j_gene: TRBJ2-7
len: 12
v_gene: TRBV11-2
CDR3aa: ASTLGTGIDEQY

d_gene: .
j_gene: TRBJ1-6
len: 12
v_gene: TRBV25-1
CDR3aa: ASYSGSPFSPLH

d_gene: .
j_gene: TRBJ1-5
len: 10
v_gene: TRBV6-1
CDR3aa: ASSTDWQPQH

d_gene: .
j_gene: TRBJ2-5
len: 14
v_gene: TRBV11-3
CDR3aa: ASSSRGGTAQETQY

d_gene: TRBD2
j_gene: TRBJ2-1
len: 12
v_gene: TRBV6-5
CDR3aa: ASSLAGEYNEQF

d_gene: .
j_gene: TRBJ2-7
len: 14
v_gene: TRBV6-5
CDR3aa: ASSSSQGIGSYEQY

d_gene: .
j_gene: TRBJ2-5
len: 8
v_gene: TRBV7-9
CDR3aa: ASSPDPQY

d_gene: .
j_gene: TRBJ1-6
len: 13
v_gene: TRBV5-4
CDR3aa: ASSLAVVGDSPLH

d_gene: .
j_gene: TRBJ1-1
len: 12
v_gene: TRBV5-8
CDR3aa: ASTLGLGNTEAF

d_gene: TRBD2
j_gene: TRBJ2-7
len: 15
v_gene: TRBV11-2
CDR3aa: ASSLERLAGGTYEQY

d_gene: .
j_gene: TRBJ1-5
len: 12
v_gene: TRBV7-8
CDR3aa: ASSRGGVWQPQH

d_gene: .
j_gene: TRBJ2-3
len: 12
v_gene: TRBV28
CDR3aa: ASSLETVADTQY

d_gene: .
j_gene: TRBJ1-1
len: 14
v_gene: TRBV7-2
CDR3aa: ASSLVGGQGNTEAF

d_gene: .
j_gene: TRBJ2-1
len: 11
v_gene: TRBV5-5
CDR3aa: ASSLDPYNEQF

d_gene: .
j_gene: TRBJ2-7
len: 12
v_gene: TRBV13
CDR3aa: ASSLGRGAYEQY

d_gene: .
j_gene: TRBJ1-5
len: 11
v_gene: TRBV27
CDR3aa: ASSLGSNQPQH

d_gene: .
j_gene: TRBJ1-2
len: 14
v_gene: TRBV2
CDR3aa: ASSEITDVDSNGYT

d_gene: .
j_gene: TRBJ2-7
len: 10
v_gene: TRBV27
CDR3aa: ASSDGLSEQY

d_gene: TRBD1
j_gene: TRBJ1-1
len: 11
v_gene: TRBV6-5
CDR3aa: ASSYTTGGEAF

d_gene: TRBD2
j_gene: TRBJ2-1
len: 17
v_gene: TRBV10-2
CDR3aa: ASRDLTSGRARSYNEQF

d_gene: .
j_gene: TRBJ1-1
len: 10
v_gene: TRBV25-1
CDR3aa: ASSVNRDEAF

d_gene: TRBD2
j_gene: TRBJ2-7
len: 12
v_gene: TRBV5-6
CDR3aa: ASSTGLASYEQY

d_gene: TRBD2
j_gene: TRBJ2-1
len: 13
v_gene: TRBV14
CDR3aa: ASSQESGRHNEQF

d_gene: TRBD2
j_gene: TRBJ2-7
len: 14
v_gene: TRBV28
CDR3aa: ASSLPLRERRYEQY

d_gene: TRBD2
j_gene: TRBJ2-7
len: 17
v_gene: TRBV19
CDR3aa: ASSIGGTSGTRRSYEQY

d_gene: .
j_gene: TRBJ1-1
len: 10
v_gene: TRBV28
CDR3aa: ASSLEDTEAF

d_gene: .
j_gene: TRBJ2-2
len: 13
v_gene: TRBV27
CDR3aa: ASSLTQAPGGELF

d_gene: TRBD1
j_gene: TRBJ1-2
len: 12
v_gene: TRBV18
CDR3aa: ASSPTTGVYGYT

d_gene: .
j_gene: TRBJ1-2
len: 11
v_gene: TRBV7-2
CDR3aa: ASRLRGRDGYT

d_gene: .
j_gene: TRBJ2-5
len: 11
v_gene: TRBV6-1
CDR3aa: ASSDWTEETQY

d_gene: TRBD2
j_gene: TRBJ2-2
len: 12
v_gene: TRBV29-1
CDR3aa: SAPGLTSTGELF

d_gene: .
j_gene: TRBJ1-2
len: 12
v_gene: TRBV4-1
CDR3aa: ASSQDPQTSGYT

d_gene: TRBD1
j_gene: TRBJ2-7
len: 13
v_gene: TRBV13
CDR3aa: ASSQGGTGAYEQY

d_gene: TRBD2
j_gene: TRBJ2-7
len: 15
v_gene: TRBV9
CDR3aa: ASSPGLAGGEGHEQY